This TCR beta chain originates from a study of blood T cell repertoires in COVID-19. Study-level information: Samples representing acute and convalescent COVID-19 were sourced from the United States, Italy and Spain.

CDR3 size: 15 residues. V gave up 2 bases and J gave up 6 bases; unmatched junction bases: 3. Germline-derived CDR1 and CDR2 are ENHRY and SYGVKD. Methods used by the authors: Amplified reference gene primers provided the basis for estimating nucleated cell counts. Clones were sequenced by immunoSEQ multiplex PCR, and TCRdb holds only the in-frame ones, with some missing. The V and J calls and clone size were taken over from that table, and D and trimming were inferred from the DNA. Here the sample spans just over 150,000 clones, over 80% being singletons. The chain recombines TRBV10-3 with TRBJ2-2, with 10 positions matching TRBD1. The specimen sequenced was peripheral blood. The TCR was taken from a man younger than 45 with COVID-19, enrolled during active disease. CDR3 nucleotides: TGTGCCATCAGTGAGCCGGGACAGGGGTCCGGGGAGCTGTTTTTT. Its translation: CAISEPGQGSGELFF.